Listed here is a single TCR beta chain. The antigen is undetermined. One entry per CDR3 protein results from TCRdb running MiXCR on the reads. The sample lists more than 85,000 distinct CDR3 sequences; about 15% were seen once. The record originates from a study of T cell repertoires in cytomegalovirus infection. Study-level information: Evidence of both CMV infection and a matching HLA type came from public TCR beta signatures. Study observations and caveats: What dominated the ex vivo response were HLA-C-restricted CMV-specific TCR beta clonotypes. Frequencies of public TCR beta families were cumulated, and this identified carriers of CMV plus the relevant HLA.

Per the germline V gene, CDR1 is MDHEN and CDR2 is SYDVKM. V gave up 7 bases and J gave up 5 bases, with 12 bases separating them. This CDR3 has 13 amino acids. The chain has TRBV28 and TRBJ1-5; D might be TRBD1 (5 bases). Input material: PBMCs. The receptor was derived from a human donor in good health (CMV status not recorded). Some clones in this sample may be carry-over from other donors' samples. The CDR3 here is CASTRTRDQPQHF. CDR3 in DNA: TGTGCCAGCACTAGGACACGGGATCAGCCCCAGCATTTT.